The clone carrying this T cell receptor beta chain was counted once. What it binds is unknown. Genomic DNA of every subset was divided equally among multiple immunoSEQ plates. Using immunoSEQ multiplex PCR, the repertoire was profiled, and TCRdb retains in-frame clones only, with some absent. The repertoire holds 450,000 to 500,000 clones, with about 79% as singletons. Donors were Caucasian adults residing in Nashville, Tennessee, USA. The sample originates from a study of shared clonotypes between healthy human individuals. Whole-study context: Samples came from a couple of female and a few male donors aged 18 to 49.

In germline, CDR1 is SGDLS, CDR2 YYNGEE. With V trimmed by 0 bases and J by 0 bases, 3 bases remained unmatched. The CDR3 runs to 17 residues. Study-wide results and limits: Sample collection involved blood only; tissue repertoires are likely different.

The chain combines TRBV9 with TRBJ2-1, with 10 bases fitting TRBD2. The specimen sequenced was PBMCs. This receptor was obtained from a woman between 40 and 55 years old in good health. Some clones in this sample may be carry-over from other donors' samples. Here the CDR3 reads CASSVGTSGFSYNEQFF. The CDR3 DNA is TGTGCCAGCAGCGTAGGGACTAGCGGATTCTCCTACAATGAGCAGTTCTTC. The full variable domain, completed using reference TRBV9 and TRBJ2-1, is DSGVTQTPKHLITATGQRVTLRCSPRSGDLSVYWYQQSLDQGLQFLIQYYNGEERAKGNILERFSAQQFPDLHSELNLSSLELGDSALYFCASSVGTSGFSYNEQFFGPGTRLTVL.